This T cell receptor beta chain originates from a study of shared clonotypes between healthy human individuals. Study-level information: Researchers drew samples from two women and a few men aged 18 to 49.

General study points: The study drew on few donors, limiting represented genetic and exposure-history diversity. Rarefaction showed sorted-subset sequencing was incomplete despite large depth.

The CDR3 totals 14 residues. Per germline, CDR1 SGDLS and CDR2 YYNGEE. Between the trimmed V and J ends, which lost 3 bases and 2 bases, there was a span of 11 bases. A remark on this clone: Antigen: not known.

Splitting of each subset's genomic DNA was done evenly across several immunoSEQ plates. Assay: immunoSEQ multiplex PCR; the TCRdb copy retains only in-frame clones and omits some. The sample lists a few million clones; about nine tenths were seen once. Source material: naive CD4+ T cells from PBMCs. Subset given: CD45RA+ positively selected. This chain connects TRBV9 to TRBJ1-2; possibly TRBD1 for D (5 bases). This receptor was obtained from a man aged 18 to 29 in good health. Some clones in this sample may be carry-over from other donors' samples. As DNA, the CDR3 is TGTGCCAGCAGCGCGAGGGCAGGGAACTATGGCTACACCTTC. Protein product: CASSARAGNYGYTF.